This T cell receptor (beta chain) was identified during a study of T cells expressing NK-cell markers (TCRdb year 2020). Background on the whole study: Three sorted T-cell subsets (CD3+CD56+NKG2C+, CD3+CD56+NKG2C- and CD3+CD56-NKG2C+) from fewer than 10 donors had their TCR beta-chain repertoires profiled. Of the eight sequenced donors, seven were found to be HCMV-seropositive and one was found to be HCMV-seronegative. The libraries were sequenced on Illumina HiSeq 2000/2500, MiSeq or NextSeq, producing 2 x 150 bp reads. All eight donors whose samples were sequenced were randomly selected healthy volunteers, three of them men and five women. Here is what the overall study found, with its caveats: In six donors, the dominant CD3+CD56+NKG2C+ clonotypes ranked among the top 10 CD8+ clonotypes, making up roughly 1.0-7.0% of CD8+ T cells. Whether the expanded NKG2C-expressing T cell clones were specific for HCMV antigens remained unclear. Those dominant clonotypes were again the most abundant among CD3+CD56-NKG2C+ cells in a handful of donors, at about 25-60.1%.

The CDR3 goes from the cysteine to the phenylalanine over 15 residues. DNA for this receptor is not on file. The CDR1 and CDR2 encoded by the germline V gene are MRHNA and SNTAGT. The instrument was an Illumina HiSeq 2000. 5'RACE template switching, by which a universal primer site and unique molecular identifiers were added, was used to make TCR beta cDNA libraries. Priming for cDNA synthesis came from the TCR beta constant segment, and two successive PCR amplification steps followed. As for the original processing: MIGEC was used to demultiplex reads and group the reads by UMI, and MiTCR was used to assemble and quantify clonotypes. To remove erroneous sequences, TCR cDNA sequences were retained only when supported by two or more reads. The tcR package was used for downstream repertoire analysis, with clonotypes matched between fractions based on CDR3 nucleotide sequence plus V segment. VDJmatch was used to annotate antigen specificity against VDJdb, with one amino acid substitution allowed in CDR3. TCRdb reprocessed the reads and assigns one entry to each CDR3 protein sequence, leaving out DNA. None of the V and J calls come from the authors' own analysis; TCRdb made them. The sample's own table lists around 470,000 distinct CDR3 sequences. The top ten clones comprise more than 1.4% of the sample.

With regard to this clonotype: Its antigen remains unidentified.

To determine HCMV serostatus, a commercial ELISA kit was used to detect HCMV-specific IgG in serum. Peripheral blood mononuclear cells were isolated from blood by Ficoll density gradient centrifugation. Sequencing input: blood T cells: a sorted CD56 or NKG2C T cell subset, CD4+ or CD8+ T cells, or bulk PBMC T cells (not recorded which). The rearrangement joined TRBV6-4 to TRBJ2-2. The receptor comes from a woman aged 50 to 60 in good health. Donor details come from another sample of the same person, matched by shared clones. CDR3 sequence: CASSDSSGSTGELFF.